This T cell receptor beta chain was captured in a study of blood T cell repertoires in COVID-19. The CDR3 is made up of 14 amino acids. Germline V CDR1 and CDR2: SGHVS, FNYEAQ. V shed 5 bases and J shed 5 bases, with 12 bases lying between them. Only in-frame clones appear in the TCRdb table, and some are missing; sequencing was by immunoSEQ multiplex PCR. Among some 19,000 clones, approximately 80% were seen once, and the ten largest hold around 5.6%. This chain links TRBV7-6 with TRBJ2-2, with D perhaps TRBD2 (5 bases). The source material was peripheral blood. The clonotype was recovered from a human donor in a cohort sampled during active COVID-19. The CDR3 is CASSRGQVTGELFF. The CDR3 DNA reads as TGTGCCAGCAGCCGAGGGCAGGTAACCGGGGAGCTGTTTTTT.